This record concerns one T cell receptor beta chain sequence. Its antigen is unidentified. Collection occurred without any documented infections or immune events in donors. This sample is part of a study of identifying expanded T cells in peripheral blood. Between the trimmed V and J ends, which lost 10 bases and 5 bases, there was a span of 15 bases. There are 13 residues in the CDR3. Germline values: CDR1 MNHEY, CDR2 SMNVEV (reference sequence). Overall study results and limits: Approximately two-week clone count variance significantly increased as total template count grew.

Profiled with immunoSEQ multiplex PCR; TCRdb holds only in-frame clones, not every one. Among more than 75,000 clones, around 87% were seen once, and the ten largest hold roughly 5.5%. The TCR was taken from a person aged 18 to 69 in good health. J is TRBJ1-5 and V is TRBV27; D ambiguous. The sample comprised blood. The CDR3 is CATSVADDQPQHF. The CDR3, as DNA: TGTGCCACTTCGGTAGCGGATGATCAGCCCCAGCATTTT.